The rows below give T cell receptor beta chains drawn from one sample of a study of blood T cell repertoires in COVID-19. TCRdb's copy holds only in-frame clones and misses some; the assay was immunoSEQ multiplex PCR. This table holds about 200,000 clones, 90% found once. Sequencing input: peripheral blood. These receptors were collected from a man in his forties or fifties with acute or convalescent COVID-19. CDR3s include the opening cysteine and the closing phenylalanine or tryptophan. A D gene is named only where the DNA matches it firmly. The listing skips clone size in some rows; elsewhere it reads once, few, many or a size class.

v_call	d_call	j_call	clone_size	cdr3_aa	cdr3_nt
TRBV3-1/TRBV3-2	NA	TRBJ1-1	NA	CASSQGTDTEAFF	TGTGCCAGCAGCCAAGGGACTGACACTGAAGCTTTCTTT
TRBV27	TRBD1	TRBJ2-5	NA	CASSQDRGETQYF	TGTGCCAGCAGCCAGGACAGGGGAGAGACCCAGTACTTC
TRBV19	TRBD1	TRBJ2-2	NA	CASSIIGQGNTGELFF	TGTGCCAGTAGTATAATTGGACAGGGGAACACCGGGGAGCTGTTTTTT
TRBV28	TRBD1	TRBJ1-6	NA	CASSLYPGQTNSPLHF	TGTGCCAGCAGTTTATATCCGGGACAGACTAATTCACCCCTCCACTTT
TRBV19	TRBD1	TRBJ1-6	few	CASMGQSYNSPLHF	TGTGCCAGTATGGGACAGAGCTATAATTCACCCCTCCACTTT
TRBV3-1/TRBV3-2	NA	TRBJ2-2	NA	CASSQDRGTTLTGELFF	TGTGCCAGCAGCCAAGATAGGGGGACTACCCTCACCGGGGAGCTGTTTTTT
TRBV7-8	TRBD1	TRBJ1-5	once	CASSLGQGLSQPQHF	TGTGCCAGCAGCTTAGGACAGGGTCTAAGTCAGCCCCAGCATTTT
TRBV5-8	NA	TRBJ1-5	NA	CASRPGGGNSNQPQHF	TGTGCCAGCAGACCCGGTGGGGGCAATAGCAATCAGCCCCAGCATTTT
TRBV10-1	TRBD2	TRBJ2-3	once	CASSELGSGIETDTQYF	TGCGCCAGCAGTGAGCTGGGTAGCGGGATAGAAACAGATACGCAGTATTTT
TRBV10-3	TRBD2	TRBJ2-1	NA	CAISPGLVQWEQFF	TGTGCCATCAGCCCGGGACTAGTACAATGGGAGCAGTTCTTC
TRBV12-3/TRBV12-4	NA	TRBJ2-3	NA	CASRTFADTQYF	TGTGCCAGCAGGACTTTCGCAGATACGCAGTATTTT
TRBV5-4	NA	TRBJ2-2	NA	CASSLDPGATGELFF	TGTGCCAGCAGCTTGGACCCAGGGGCCACCGGGGAGCTGTTTTTT
TRBV29-1	TRBD1	TRBJ1-2	NA	CSVDGQGERYGYTF	TGCAGCGTTGACGGACAGGGGGAGCGTTATGGCTACACCTTC
TRBV28	NA	TRBJ1-2	NA	CASSLQAYGYTF	TGTGCCAGCAGTTTACAGGCCTATGGCTACACCTTC
TRBV5-1	TRBD1	TRBJ2-3	NA	CASGSGQGNPDTQYF	TGCGCCAGCGGATCGGGACAGGGAAATCCAGATACGCAGTATTTT
TRBV2	NA	TRBJ1-3	once	CASSRLETGNTIYF	TGTGCCAGCAGTCGGTTAGAAACTGGAAACACCATATATTTT
TRBV6-6	NA	TRBJ1-4	NA	CASSHLPPTVSTNEKLFF	TGTGCCAGCAGTCACCTTCCCCCGACAGTCTCAACTAATGAAAAACTGTTTTTT
TRBV6-1	TRBD1	TRBJ1-3	NA	CASSDRDRGSSGNTIYF	TGTGCCAGCAGTGACCGGGACAGGGGAAGCTCTGGAAACACCATATATTTT
TRBV6-1	NA	TRBJ1-5	NA	CASSEYEGQPQHF	TGTGCCAGCAGTGAATACGAGGGTCAGCCCCAGCATTTT
TRBV19	NA	TRBJ1-1	NA	CASSTWTRHTEAFF	TGTGCCAGTAGTACCTGGACACGGCACACTGAAGCTTTCTTT
TRBV11-1	TRBD2	TRBJ2-3	NA	CASSPSGGAGTDTQYF	TGTGCCAGCAGCCCTAGCGGGGGGGCCGGCACAGATACGCAGTATTTT
TRBV4-2	NA	TRBJ1-2	NA	CASSQGGGFGYTF	TGTGCCAGCAGCCAGGGGGGAGGATTTGGCTACACCTTC
TRBV28	TRBD1	TRBJ2-1	NA	CASSAGGSRDEQFF	TGTGCCAGCAGTGCAGGGGGCAGTCGGGATGAGCAGTTCTTC
TRBV18	NA	TRBJ1-5	NA	CASSPNQGLHQPQHF	TGTGCCAGCTCGCCCAACCAGGGTTTACATCAGCCCCAGCATTTT
TRBV27	TRBD1	TRBJ2-1	NA	CASSLGTGAYNEQFF	TGTGCCAGCAGTTTAGGGACAGGGGCCTACAATGAGCAGTTCTTC
TRBV18	NA	TRBJ2-1	NA	CASSPSSYNEQFF	TGTGCCAGCTCACCGAGCTCCTACAATGAGCAGTTCTTC
TRBV28	NA	TRBJ1-6	NA	CASSRTVHGSYNSPLHF	TGTGCCAGCAGCCGGACAGTTCACGGCTCCTATAATTCACCCCTCCACTTT
TRBV7-2	NA	TRBJ1-3	NA	CASSFAAGVGNTIYF	TGTGCCAGCAGCTTTGCCGCAGGGGTAGGAAACACCATATATTTT
TRBV6-6	NA	TRBJ1-2	NA	CAIPRGQSYGYTF	TGTGCCATCCCTCGGGGACAATCCTATGGCTACACCTTC
TRBV7-8	NA	TRBJ1-5	once	CASSLGLYQPQHF	TGTGCCAGCAGCTTAGGACTTTATCAGCCCCAGCATTTT
TRBV7-3	NA	TRBJ2-2	NA	CASSPWTGAAGNTGELFF	TGTGCCAGCAGCCCCTGGACCGGGGCAGCGGGGAACACCGGGGAGCTGTTTTTT
TRBV28	NA	TRBJ1-5	once	CASSPRGGFNQPQHF	TGTGCCAGCAGTCCTCGGGGGGGCTTTAATCAGCCCCAGCATTTT
TRBV9	TRBD2	TRBJ2-7	NA	CASSVESGLAYEQYF	TGTGCCAGCAGCGTAGAGAGCGGACTAGCCTACGAGCAGTACTTC
TRBV6-5	TRBD1	TRBJ2-7	NA	CASSIRDRDAAQYF	TGTGCCAGCAGTATCCGGGACAGGGACGCCGCGCAGTACTTC
TRBV18	TRBD1	TRBJ1-4	NA	CASRDRSNEKLFF	TGTGCCAGCCGGGACAGAAGTAATGAAAAACTGTTTTTT
TRBV7-6	NA	TRBJ1-4	few	CASSLTGGLATNEKLFF	TGTGCCAGCAGCTTAACAGGCGGCCTAGCAACTAATGAAAAACTGTTTTTT
TRBV9	TRBD2	TRBJ2-2	NA	CASSVSGVRGADTGELFF	TGTGCCAGCAGCGTCTCCGGGGTGCGGGGGGCCGACACCGGGGAGCTGTTTTTT
TRBV28	NA	TRBJ1-6	NA	CATQVGGTDSPLHF	TGTGCCACCCAGGTGGGCGGGACCGATTCACCCCTCCACTTT
TRBV2	TRBD2	TRBJ2-1	NA	CASKRLAGDNNEQFF	TGTGCCAGCAAAAGACTAGCGGGGGACAACAATGAGCAGTTCTTC
TRBV5-1	NA	TRBJ2-5	NA	CASAPLGVQETQYF	TGCGCCAGCGCGCCTCTAGGGGTTCAAGAGACCCAGTACTTC
TRBV24-1	NA	TRBJ2-5	few	CATGGNREGTQYF	TGTGCCACGGGAGGGAACAGGGAGGGGACCCAGTACTTC
TRBV9	NA	TRBJ1-1	NA	CASSVVLDDTEAFF	TGTGCCAGCAGCGTAGTACTAGATGACACTGAAGCTTTCTTT
TRBV5-4	TRBD2	TRBJ2-5	NA	CASSLGGLAGVSRETQYF	TGTGCCAGCAGCCTAGGGGGACTAGCGGGAGTTAGCCGGGAGACCCAGTACTTC
TRBV29-1	NA	TRBJ2-5	NA	CSVEGAETQYF	TGCAGCGTTGAGGGGGCAGAGACCCAGTACTTC
TRBV9	TRBD1	TRBJ1-6	NA	CASSGGQGPPLHF	TGTGCCAGCAGCGGGGGACAGGGGCCACCCCTCCACTTT